This is a list of T cell receptor beta chains from one sample in a study of blood T cell repertoires in COVID-19. Profiling relied on immunoSEQ multiplex PCR, and the TCRdb table lists in-frame clones only, not all of them. This sample carries 120,000 to 150,000 clones, about 87% of them seen once, and the ten largest clones take around 38%. The specimen was peripheral blood. These receptors came from a middle-aged man who had recovered from COVID-19. CDR3s include the opening cysteine and the closing phenylalanine or tryptophan. A D gene is named only where the DNA matches it firmly. Some rows mark clone size as missing; the rest say once, few, many or name a class of expanded clone.

clone size	J gene	V gene	D gene	CDR3 DNA	CDR3 protein
NA	TRBJ2-5	TRBV6-2/TRBV6-3	TRBD2	TGTGCCAGCAGCCGACTAGCGGGGGCCCCACAAGAGACCCAGTACTTC	CASSRLAGAPQETQYF
NA	TRBJ1-6	TRBV3-1/TRBV3-2	NA	TGTGCCAGCAGCCAAGAATCCCGGAATTCACCCCTCCACTTT	CASSQESRNSPLHF
NA	TRBJ2-1	TRBV2	TRBD2	TGTGCCAGCAAGCCAAGCGGGGGCCGTTACAATGAGCAGTTCTTC	CASKPSGGRYNEQFF
NA	TRBJ1-1	TRBV6-2/TRBV6-3	NA	TGTGCCAGCACCCCCGGGGGGTTTGGCACTGAAGCTTTCTTT	CASTPGGFGTEAFF
NA	TRBJ1-1	TRBV6-5	NA	TGTGCCAGCAGTTACCGCAGGGGGAACACTGAAGCTTTCTTT	CASSYRRGNTEAFF
NA	TRBJ2-7	TRBV5-4	TRBD1	TGTGCCAGCAGCCCCGGACAGGGGTGGGACGAGCAGTACTTC	CASSPGQGWDEQYF
many	TRBJ1-1	TRBV6-5	NA	TGTGCCAGCAGTTTCCGACCGGAGGGCAACACTGAAGCTTTCTTT	CASSFRPEGNTEAFF
NA	TRBJ1-2	TRBV15	TRBD1	TGTGCCACCAGCAGAGGCCCGGGACAGGGGGACTATGGCTACACCTTC	CATSRGPGQGDYGYTF
NA	TRBJ2-1	TRBV10-2	TRBD1	TGCGCCACCTCCGGGACAGGCGTCAGTGAGCAGTTCTTC	CATSGTGVSEQFF
NA	TRBJ1-2	TRBV7-2	TRBD1	TGTGCCAGCAGCCCACGGGACAGAGACTATGGCTACACCTTC	CASSPRDRDYGYTF
NA	TRBJ2-2	TRBV6-6	TRBD1	TGTGCCAGCGCCCAACAGGGGACCGGGGAGCTGTTTTTT	CASAQQGTGELFF
NA	TRBJ2-3	TRBV2	NA	TGTGCCAGCAGTGGGGGGCTCACGCAGTATTTT	CASSGGLTQYF
NA	TRBJ2-6	TRBV18	TRBD1	TGTGCCAGCTTTCCCGGGACAGAGCTCTTGGGGGCCAACGTCCTGACTTTC	CASFPGTELLGANVLTF
NA	TRBJ2-7	TRBV9	TRBD2	TGTGCCAGCAGCGTAGGGCCTAGCGGGGCGGAATACGAGCAGTACTTC	CASSVGPSGAEYEQYF
NA	TRBJ2-7	TRBV6-5	TRBD1	TGTGCCACACATACAGGGGGCGAGCAGTACTTC	CATHTGGEQYF
once	TRBJ1-2	TRBV6-5	NA	TGTGCCAGCAGTTACAGGGGATTTAACTATGGCTACACCTTC	CASSYRGFNYGYTF
once	TRBJ1-2	TRBV6-6	NA	TGTGCCAGCAGTTACTCATCGGTACAGACTATCTATGGCTACACCTTC	CASSYSSVQTIYGYTF
NA	TRBJ1-4	TRBV6-5	NA	TGTGCCAGCAGTTACGTCTCCGGGACACCTAATGAAAAACTGTTTTTT	CASSYVSGTPNEKLFF
NA	TRBJ1-1	TRBV6-4	NA	TGTGCCAGCAGCCGGACAGTGAACACTGAAGCTTTCTTT	CASSRTVNTEAFF
once	TRBJ1-5	TRBV4-3	TRBD1	TGCGCCAGCAGCCAAGCGGCAGGGGGCTTGAGCAATCAGCCCCAGCATTTT	CASSQAAGGLSNQPQHF
NA	TRBJ2-7	TRBV2	TRBD1	TGTGCCAGCAGTCTAAACCGGGGGACAGGGGACTACGAGCAGTACTTC	CASSLNRGTGDYEQYF
NA	TRBJ2-1	TRBV6-4	NA	TGTGCCAGCAGTGGTACGGGAAACAATGAGCAGTTCTTC	CASSGTGNNEQFF
NA	TRBJ2-2	TRBV15	NA	TGTGCCACCAGCCACGCGTTCTTGGGGCAGGAGCTGTTTTTT	CATSHAFLGQELFF
NA	TRBJ2-7	TRBV13	NA	TGTGCCAGCAGCTTATCAGCCTACGAGCAGTACTTC	CASSLSAYEQYF
NA	TRBJ1-2	TRBV19	NA	TGTGCCAGTCGCGACAGTCTCAAGCTGGGCTATGGCTACACCTTC	CASRDSLKLGYGYTF
NA	TRBJ2-3	TRBV11-3	TRBD1	TGTGCCAGCAGCTTAGGACAGGGGCCCACAGATACGCAGTATTTT	CASSLGQGPTDTQYF
NA	TRBJ2-5	TRBV30	NA	TGTGCCTCCTCGGCAGGGTACCAAGAGACCCAGTACTTC	CASSAGYQETQYF
NA	TRBJ2-2	TRBV25-1	TRBD1	TGTGCCAGCAGGGACAGGGTCAACACCGGGGAGCTGTTTTTT	CASRDRVNTGELFF